Listed below are T cell receptor beta chains from one sample, sequenced in a study of a mutant IDH1 vaccine in newly diagnosed glioma. Using immunoSEQ multiplex PCR, the repertoire was profiled, and TCRdb retains in-frame clones only, with some absent. The sample lists 50,000 to 75,000 clones, roughly four fifths occurring once. Their cognate antigens are unknown. The starting material was PBMCs, obtained from a glioma patient whose treatment included an IDH1 peptide vaccine. The receptors come from a man aged 45-65 years with glioma. CDR3s include the opening cysteine and the closing phenylalanine or tryptophan. The order of the fields is clone size, J gene, V gene, D gene, CDR3 DNA, CDR3 protein. The D gene is left open where the match is weak. Clone size, where shown, is once, few, many, or a class for clones that have expanded.

clone size: -
J gene: TRBJ2-5
V gene: TRBV29-1
D gene: -
CDR3 DNA: TGCAGCGCCGCAGTAGGGGCTCAAAGGGAGACCCAGTACTTC
CDR3 protein: CSAAVGAQRETQYF

clone size: -
J gene: TRBJ2-1
V gene: TRBV5-4
D gene: -
CDR3 DNA: TGTGCCAGCAGCTTGGAAGCGAGGGATGAGCAGTTCTTC
CDR3 protein: CASSLEARDEQFF

clone size: -
J gene: TRBJ1-1
V gene: TRBV9
D gene: TRBD1
CDR3 DNA: TGTGCCAGCAGCGTAACCCTGGACAGGGAAGCTTTCTTT
CDR3 protein: CASSVTLDREAFF

clone size: once
J gene: TRBJ1-2
V gene: TRBV9
D gene: -
CDR3 DNA: TGTGCCAGCAGCCATCGTTTAAGGGAAGTCACCTTTGGCTACACCTTC
CDR3 protein: CASSHRLREVTFGYTF

clone size: -
J gene: TRBJ2-2
V gene: TRBV11-3
D gene: -
CDR3 DNA: TGTGCCAGCAGCTTAGAAGGGGGTGGCACCGGGGAGCTGTTTTTT
CDR3 protein: CASSLEGGGTGELFF

clone size: -
J gene: TRBJ1-2
V gene: TRBV6-1
D gene: -
CDR3 DNA: TGTGCCAGCAGTGAAGGTTTCGTCTCCTATTCTAACTATGGCTACACCTTC
CDR3 protein: CASSEGFVSYSNYGYTF

clone size: -
J gene: TRBJ2-2
V gene: TRBV4-1
D gene: -
CDR3 DNA: TGCGCCAGCAGCCACTTGAACACCGGGGAGCTGTTTTTT
CDR3 protein: CASSHLNTGELFF

clone size: -
J gene: TRBJ2-7
V gene: TRBV28
D gene: -
CDR3 DNA: TGTGCCAGCAGGGCTTCTCGGGGTTTTGAGCAGTACTTC
CDR3 protein: CASRASRGFEQYF

clone size: -
J gene: TRBJ1-2
V gene: TRBV5-6
D gene: -
CDR3 DNA: TGTGCCAGCAGCCCGAGGCGGAGCTATGGCTACACCTTC
CDR3 protein: CASSPRRSYGYTF

clone size: -
J gene: TRBJ1-1
V gene: TRBV18
D gene: -
CDR3 DNA: TGTGCCAGCTCACCCTCAGCCAGCTCGGACACTGAAGCTTTCTTT
CDR3 protein: CASSPSASSDTEAFF

clone size: -
J gene: TRBJ1-2
V gene: TRBV30
D gene: -
CDR3 DNA: TGTGCCTGGAGTGTATCGGTGGGTGGCTATGGCTACACCTTC
CDR3 protein: CAWSVSVGGYGYTF

clone size: -
J gene: TRBJ2-6
V gene: TRBV5-4
D gene: TRBD1
CDR3 DNA: TGTGCCAGCAGCGCCAGGGGGAAGGGGGCCAACGTCCTGACTTTC
CDR3 protein: CASSARGKGANVLTF

clone size: -
J gene: TRBJ2-3
V gene: TRBV6-1
D gene: TRBD1
CDR3 DNA: TGTGCCAGCAGCCACAGGGGGACAGATACGCAGTATTTT
CDR3 protein: CASSHRGTDTQYF

clone size: few
J gene: TRBJ1-1
V gene: TRBV4-3
D gene: TRBD1
CDR3 DNA: TGCGCCAGCAGCTCGTCCGGGACAGGGGACGACGCTTTCTTT
CDR3 protein: CASSSSGTGDDAFF

clone size: -
J gene: TRBJ2-7
V gene: TRBV7-2
D gene: -
CDR3 DNA: TGTGCCAGCAGCTTAGTCGCGGGGCCTACCTACGAGCAGTACTTC
CDR3 protein: CASSLVAGPTYEQYF

clone size: few
J gene: TRBJ2-5
V gene: TRBV10-3
D gene: -
CDR3 DNA: TGTGCCATCAGTGACGGGGAAACGGAGACCCAGTACTTC
CDR3 protein: CAISDGETETQYF

clone size: -
J gene: TRBJ2-1
V gene: TRBV7-8
D gene: -
CDR3 DNA: TGTGCCAGCAGCTTAGAAGCAGGGACCCCTATGGATGAGCAGTTCTTC
CDR3 protein: CASSLEAGTPMDEQFF

clone size: -
J gene: TRBJ1-4
V gene: TRBV15
D gene: TRBD1
CDR3 DNA: TGTGCCACCTCCCCGACAGGGCTATCCCTGAAAAAACTGTTTTTT
CDR3 protein: CATSPTGLSLKKLFF